This T cell receptor beta chain stems from a study of T cells in Graves' hyperthyroidism and ophthalmopathy. Patients with uncontrolled infections, other autoimmune diseases, pregnancy or lactation were excluded. In making diagnoses, clinical symptoms, serum thyroxine and TRAb, thyroid ultrasound and orbital computed tomography were all used. The CDR3 consists of 15 residues. The germline V gene has CDR1 LNHDA and CDR2 SQIVND (reference sequence). Study conclusions and caveats: With a median lead of 6.5 months before onset, the model predicted ophthalmopathy. Most expanded thyroid clonotypes above 0.001 recurred in blood.

This clonotype was observed a few times. Its matching antigen is unknown. Sequence at one end of the junction differs from germline and may be a read error. TCR beta CDR3 regions were amplified from RNA transcripts. An initial round of RT-PCR targeting the TCR CDR3 relied on the HTBI primer set. TCRdb independently ran MiXCR on the multiplex PCR reads; one entry per CDR3 protein. The sample consists of 650,000 to 800,000 distinct CDR3 sequences, about 45% of them appearing once. The V gene is TRBV19, the J gene TRBJ1-5; TRBD1 matches 7 bases. This TCR was sampled from an adult man with Graves' disease, either hyperthyroidism or ophthalmopathy (not recorded which). The specimen was peripheral blood or thyroid tissue (not recorded which). The CDR3 DNA follows: TGTGCCAATAGTATAACGCACAGGGGTAATCAGCCCCAGCATTTT. This encodes CANSITHRGNQPQHF.